These 30 T cell receptor beta chains came from one sample sequenced in a study of blood T cell repertoires in COVID-19. Sequenced by immunoSEQ multiplex PCR; TCRdb stores in-frame clones only, minus some. Altogether tens of thousands of clones are present, about 88% being singletons, with the ten largest covering 4.8%. The source material was peripheral blood. The receptors derive from a woman aged 80 or older with active COVID-19.

This rearrangement joins TRBV13 to TRBJ2-2; 9 nucleotides match TRBD2. Germline V gene data show CDR1 as PRHDT and CDR2 as FYEKMQ (reference sequence). J was trimmed by 3 bases and V by 4 bases; bases with no gene match: 9. The CDR3 runs 17 residues. CDR3 residues: CASSSYGTSRHTGELFF. For the CDR3, the DNA is TGTGCCAGCAGCTCTTACGGGACTAGCCGCCACACCGGGGAGCTGTTTTTT.

This CDR3 reads CASSPRRAGADTQYF. CDR3 in DNA: TGTGCCAGCAGCCCCCGGAGAGCGGGAGCAGATACGCAGTATTTT. V is TRBV7-8 and J is TRBJ2-3; 8 bases fit TRBD2. V trimming: 5 bases; J trimming: 4 bases; junction bases outside the gene matches: 8. This CDR3 is 15 amino acids long. Germline lookup yields CDR1 SGHVS and CDR2 FQNEAQ.

This chain connects TRBV29-1 to TRBJ2-1, with 10 bases matching TRBD2. CDR1 is SQVTM, CDR2 ANQGSEA, per germline. CDR3 size: 14 residues. The J segment lost 8 bases and the V segment lost 2 bases, leaving 6 bases of the junction unmatched. The CDR3 sequence: CSVELLAGGDEQFF. DNA of the CDR3: TGCAGCGTTGAACTATTAGCGGGAGGCGATGAGCAGTTCTTC.

The gene calls are TRBV6-2 or TRBV6-3 and TRBJ2-7, with 12 bases matching TRBD2. The CDR3 length is 16 residues. The germline CDR1 and CDR2 sequences are MNHEY and SVGEGT. J lost 2 bases, V lost 5 bases, and 7 bases had no gene match. The CDR3 coding sequence is TGTGCCAGCAGTCCCCGGACTAGCGGGATAACCTACGAGCAGTACTTC. Translated, it gives CASSPRTSGITYEQYF.

As to this clone: One end of the junction varies from germline; a read error may be responsible. This chain joins TRBV7-7 and TRBJ2-5, with D possibly matching TRBD1 (5 bases). The CDR3 has 14 amino acids. Germline values: CDR1 SSHAT, CDR2 FNYEAQ (reference sequence). CDR3 sequence (DNA): TGTGCTAGCAGCTTGTCAGGGTACCAAGAGACCCAGTACTTC. This encodes CASSLSGYQETQYF.

The V and J genes are TRBV24-1 and TRBJ2-1; TRBD1 agrees at 7 bases. This CDR3 contains 16 residues. CDR1 and CDR2 from the germline V gene are KGHDR and SFDVKD. With 4 bases clipped from V and 7 bases from J, the junction kept 12 bases outside the gene matches. This CDR3 is CATSESDRLWLNEQFF. The CDR3 coding sequence is TGTGCCACCAGTGAATCGGACAGGTTATGGTTAAATGAGCAGTTCTTC.

This chain links TRBV6-5 with TRBJ2-5, with D possibly matching TRBD1 (5 bases). CDR1 and CDR2 (germline): MNHEY, SVGAGI. V was cut by 2 bases and J by 6 bases, with 10 bases left in between. The CDR3 runs 13 residues. CDR3 protein: CASSYSDRKTQYF. The CDR3 nucleotides are TGTGCCAGCAGTTACAGCGACAGAAAGACCCAGTACTTC.

The count of this clone is one. The chain combines TRBV3-1 (or the pseudogene TRBV3-2) with TRBJ2-7, with no clear D. CDR1 is LGHDT, CDR2 YNNKEL, per germline (reference sequence). V gave up 8 bases and J gave up 7 bases, with 6 bases separating them. The CDR3 sequence is 9 residues long. CDR3 bases: TGTGCCAGCCACAAAGAGCAGTACTTC. As protein: CASHKEQYF.

J is TRBJ2-4 and V is TRBV3-1 (or the pseudogene TRBV3-2); 12 nucleotides align to TRBD2. Per the germline V gene, CDR1 is LGHDT and CDR2 is YNNKEL (reference sequence). V dropped 2 bases and J dropped 9; count of bases not matched to a gene: 11. This CDR3 spans 17 amino acids. CDR3 nucleotides: TGTGCCAGCAGCCAAAAGGCTAGCGGGAGGGTAGCGAGCATTCAGTACTTC. Its translation: CASSQKASGRVASIQYF.

The CDR3 DNA is TGCGCCAGCAGCTTCGTCCTCGTTAGCGGAAGCTCCTACAATGAGCAGTTCTTC. This encodes CASSFVLVSGSSYNEQFF. The chain has TRBV5-1 and TRBJ2-1; weak D call: TRBD2 (6 bases). There are 18 residues in the CDR3. CDR1 is SGHRS and CDR2 is YFSETQ in the germline V gene. Between the trimmed V and J ends, which lost 2 bases and 0 bases, there was a span of 18 bases.

The chain couples TRBV2 to TRBJ2-3; TRBD1 aligns across 8 bases. Germline CDR1 SNHLY, CDR2 FYNNEI. Germline trimming cut 5 bases from V and 0 bases from J; bases unmatched to any gene: 7. There are 16 residues in the CDR3. CDR3 sequence reads: CASSYGQGTSTDTQYF. The CDR3 DNA reads TGTGCCAGCAGTTATGGACAGGGCACTAGCACAGATACGCAGTATTTT.

This chain links TRBV28 with TRBJ1-5; D ambiguous. Germline CDR1 MDHEN, CDR2 SYDVKM. This CDR3 is 17 amino acids long. V lost 3 bases, J lost 4 bases, and 19 bases lay in between. The CDR3 DNA reads TGTGCCAGCAGTTTCTTCGTGTTGGGTACGGGGAATCAGCCCCAGCATTTT. Residues: CASSFFVLGTGNQPQHF.

The chain is built from TRBV14 and TRBJ1-4; tentative D call: TRBD1 (5 bases). Deletions cut 1 base from V and 4 bases from J, with 13 bases between. The CDR3 length is 16 residues. Germline V gene lookup returns CDR1 SGHDN and CDR2 FVKESK. The CDR3 reads CASSQGKGFFNEKLFF. Written as DNA, the CDR3 is TGTGCCAGCAGCCAAGGGAAGGGGTTCTTTAATGAAAAACTGTTTTTT.

This clone came up once. The V and J genes are TRBV11-2 and TRBJ2-5; D is possibly TRBD2 (5 bases). Looked up from germline, CDR1 is SGHAT and CDR2 is FQNNGV. The CDR3 has 16 amino acids. With 5 bases removed from V and 3 bases from J, the gap between germline ends came to 19 bases. The CDR3 reads CASSLLLSLAEETQYF. The CDR3 nucleotides read TGTGCCAGCAGCCTCCTTTTATCCCTAGCCGAAGAGACCCAGTACTTC.

The V gene is TRBV28, the J gene TRBJ2-1; 10 positions agree with TRBD1. Germline CDR1 and CDR2: MDHEN and SYDVKM. The CDR3 is made up of 17 amino acids. Germline trimming cut 5 bases from V and 6 bases from J; bases unmatched to any gene: 13. CDR3 sequence reads: CASSHRDRGRESNEQFF. CDR3 coding DNA: TGTGCCAGCAGTCACCGGGACAGGGGACGTGAGAGCAATGAGCAGTTCTTC.

In this sample, this clone turned up once. CDR3 sequence reads: CASSPGTEETQYF. CDR3 bases: TGTGCCAGCAGTCCGGGGACAGAAGAGACCCAGTACTTC. V usage is TRBV6-5 and J usage is TRBJ2-5; 7 bases fit TRBD1. The CDR3 consists of 13 residues. V trimming: 5 bases; J trimming: 3 bases; junction bases outside the gene matches: 3. In germline, CDR1 is MNHEY, CDR2 SVGAGI.

The rearrangement uses TRBV18 and TRBJ1-1; D gene uncertain. Germline V gene lookup returns CDR1 KGHSH and CDR2 LQKENI. The CDR3 runs to 13 residues. V lost 2 bases and J 7 bases, leaving 11 bases between the germline ends. Here the CDR3 reads CASSPGERREAFF. CDR3 bases: TGTGCCAGCTCACCAGGGGAGCGACGTGAAGCTTTCTTT.

This clone was detected once. The V call is TRBV14, the J call TRBJ2-5; no clear D. Germline CDR1 SGHDN, CDR2 FVKESK. The CDR3 has 13 residues. Trimming took off 0 bases at V and 5 bases at J, with 7 bases between the two ends. CDR3 residues: CASSQDLRETQYF. CDR3 bases: TGTGCCAGCAGCCAAGATCTGAGGGAGACCCAGTACTTC.

The rearrangement joins TRBV7-2 to TRBJ1-4; D is perhaps TRBD1 (6 bases). Per germline, CDR1 SGHTA and CDR2 FQGNSA. This CDR3 has 13 amino acids. Trimming cost V 2 bases and J 8 bases, with 9 bases left between them. CDR3 nucleotides: TGTGCCAGCAGCTTACGGGGGGCCGAAAAACTGTTTTTT. Its protein product is CASSLRGAEKLFF.

This clone has just one count. The gene calls are TRBV5-8 and TRBJ1-6; tentative D call: TRBD1 (6 bases). Germline loops: CDR1 SGHTS, CDR2 YDEGEE. V lost 3 bases to trimming and J lost 7 bases, with 17 bases between them. This CDR3 spans 16 amino acids. CDR3 sequence (DNA): TGTGCCAGCAGCTCCCGGGACACCCGAGGGAATTCACCCCTCCACTTT. This encodes CASSSRDTRGNSPLHF.

This chain links TRBV3-1 (or the pseudogene TRBV3-2) with TRBJ2-1, with a weak D call TRBD2 (5 bases). The ends were cut back, 4 bases at V and 4 bases at J, with 11 bases in the middle. Germline loops: CDR1 LGHDT, CDR2 YNNKEL (reference sequence). The CDR3 has 14 residues. The CDR3 protein is CASSPVGEYNEQFF. CDR3 coding DNA: TGTGCCAGCAGCCCAGTCGGGGAGTACAATGAGCAGTTCTTC.

This chain joins TRBV28 and TRBJ2-2; D perhaps matches TRBD1 (6 bases). The CDR3 is made up of 15 amino acids. Germline lookup yields CDR1 MDHEN and CDR2 SYDVKM. The V end lost 6 bases, the J end lost 0 bases, and 11 bases lay between the germline ends. The CDR3 loop reads CASRNRVSNTGELFF. The CDR3 DNA sequence: TGTGCCAGCAGGAACAGGGTTTCGAACACCGGGGAGCTGTTTTTT.

The chain recombines TRBV3-1 (or the pseudogene TRBV3-2) with TRBJ2-5; D call uncertain. The V end was cut by 4 bases, the J end by 5 bases, with 11 bases between. Germline-derived CDR1 and CDR2 are LGHDT and YNNKEL (reference sequence). The CDR3 consists of 13 residues. The DNA for the CDR3 is TGTGCCAGCAGCCCTCCAGGCCGGGAGACCCAGTACTTC. Its translation is CASSPPGRETQYF.

This rearrangement joins TRBV27 to TRBJ2-1; tentative D call: TRBD2 (5 bases). CDR1 and CDR2 from the germline V gene are MNHEY and SMNVEV (reference sequence). The CDR3 length is 14 residues. V was pared by 0 bases and J by 6 bases, with 9 bases between. As DNA, the CDR3 is TGTGCCAGCAGTTTATCGAGGGCGCCCAATGAGCAGTTCTTC. It translates to CASSLSRAPNEQFF.

The rearrangement joins TRBV5-6 to TRBJ2-2; 8 bases agree with TRBD2. V trimming: 0 bases; J trimming: 3 bases; junction bases outside the gene matches: 4. Germline loops: CDR1 SGHDT, CDR2 YYEEEE. The CDR3 is made up of 16 amino acids. The DNA for the CDR3 is TGTGCCAGCAGCTTGGTTTCCGGGGGGGACACCGGGGAGCTGTTTTTT. This encodes CASSLVSGGDTGELFF.

V and J are TRBV10-3 and TRBJ2-3, with 8 bases that match TRBD2. Germline assignment: CDR1 ENHRY and CDR2 SYGVKD. Unmatched junction bases numbered 8, after V lost 5 bases and J lost 4 bases. This CDR3 is 15 amino acids long. CDR3 coding DNA: TGTGCCATCAGTCTCCACGGGAGGGGTCCAGATACGCAGTATTTT. This translates into CAISLHGRGPDTQYF.

V gene TRBV29-1 combines with J gene TRBJ2-1, with D perhaps matching TRBD2 (5 bases). Per germline, CDR1 SQVTM and CDR2 ANQGSEA. This CDR3 spans 14 amino acids. The ends were cut back, 7 bases at V and 4 bases at J, with 17 bases in the middle. The CDR3 spells CSGAVGRAYNEQFF. CDR3 sequence (DNA): TGCAGCGGCGCCGTTGGGCGGGCATACAATGAGCAGTTCTTC.

This rearrangement joins TRBV5-4 to TRBJ2-3; maybe TRBD1 (6 bases). Germline V gene lookup returns CDR1 SGHNT and CDR2 YYREEE (reference sequence). The CDR3 consists of 17 residues. The V end lost 0 bases, the J end lost 2 bases, and 16 bases lay between the germline ends. CDR3 bases: TGTGCCAGCAGCTTGGGGTGGTACGGACAGAACACAGATACGCAGTATTTT. The encoded protein is CASSLGWYGQNTDTQYF.

The V call is TRBV7-3, the J call TRBJ2-7, with TRBD1 matching 7 bases. The germline V gene has CDR1 SGHTA and CDR2 FQGTGA. The V and J ends lost 2 bases and 2 bases, in that order; junction bases with no gene match: 6. This CDR3 is built from 15 residues. The CDR3 sequence is CASSLEGATPYEQYF. The CDR3 DNA reads TGTGCCAGCAGCTTAGAGGGGGCCACCCCCTACGAGCAGTACTTC.

A few counts support this clone. The rearrangement uses TRBV28 and TRBJ2-3, with 13 bases fitting TRBD2. This CDR3 is 18 amino acids long. Germline V gene lookup returns CDR1 MDHEN and CDR2 SYDVKM. Trimming removed 4 bases from V and 3 bases from J; junction bases left unmatched: 10. The DNA of the CDR3 is TGTGCCAGCAGTTCTGGGACTAGCGGGGAGGTGGGGACAGATACGCAGTATTTT. It translates to CASSSGTSGEVGTDTQYF.